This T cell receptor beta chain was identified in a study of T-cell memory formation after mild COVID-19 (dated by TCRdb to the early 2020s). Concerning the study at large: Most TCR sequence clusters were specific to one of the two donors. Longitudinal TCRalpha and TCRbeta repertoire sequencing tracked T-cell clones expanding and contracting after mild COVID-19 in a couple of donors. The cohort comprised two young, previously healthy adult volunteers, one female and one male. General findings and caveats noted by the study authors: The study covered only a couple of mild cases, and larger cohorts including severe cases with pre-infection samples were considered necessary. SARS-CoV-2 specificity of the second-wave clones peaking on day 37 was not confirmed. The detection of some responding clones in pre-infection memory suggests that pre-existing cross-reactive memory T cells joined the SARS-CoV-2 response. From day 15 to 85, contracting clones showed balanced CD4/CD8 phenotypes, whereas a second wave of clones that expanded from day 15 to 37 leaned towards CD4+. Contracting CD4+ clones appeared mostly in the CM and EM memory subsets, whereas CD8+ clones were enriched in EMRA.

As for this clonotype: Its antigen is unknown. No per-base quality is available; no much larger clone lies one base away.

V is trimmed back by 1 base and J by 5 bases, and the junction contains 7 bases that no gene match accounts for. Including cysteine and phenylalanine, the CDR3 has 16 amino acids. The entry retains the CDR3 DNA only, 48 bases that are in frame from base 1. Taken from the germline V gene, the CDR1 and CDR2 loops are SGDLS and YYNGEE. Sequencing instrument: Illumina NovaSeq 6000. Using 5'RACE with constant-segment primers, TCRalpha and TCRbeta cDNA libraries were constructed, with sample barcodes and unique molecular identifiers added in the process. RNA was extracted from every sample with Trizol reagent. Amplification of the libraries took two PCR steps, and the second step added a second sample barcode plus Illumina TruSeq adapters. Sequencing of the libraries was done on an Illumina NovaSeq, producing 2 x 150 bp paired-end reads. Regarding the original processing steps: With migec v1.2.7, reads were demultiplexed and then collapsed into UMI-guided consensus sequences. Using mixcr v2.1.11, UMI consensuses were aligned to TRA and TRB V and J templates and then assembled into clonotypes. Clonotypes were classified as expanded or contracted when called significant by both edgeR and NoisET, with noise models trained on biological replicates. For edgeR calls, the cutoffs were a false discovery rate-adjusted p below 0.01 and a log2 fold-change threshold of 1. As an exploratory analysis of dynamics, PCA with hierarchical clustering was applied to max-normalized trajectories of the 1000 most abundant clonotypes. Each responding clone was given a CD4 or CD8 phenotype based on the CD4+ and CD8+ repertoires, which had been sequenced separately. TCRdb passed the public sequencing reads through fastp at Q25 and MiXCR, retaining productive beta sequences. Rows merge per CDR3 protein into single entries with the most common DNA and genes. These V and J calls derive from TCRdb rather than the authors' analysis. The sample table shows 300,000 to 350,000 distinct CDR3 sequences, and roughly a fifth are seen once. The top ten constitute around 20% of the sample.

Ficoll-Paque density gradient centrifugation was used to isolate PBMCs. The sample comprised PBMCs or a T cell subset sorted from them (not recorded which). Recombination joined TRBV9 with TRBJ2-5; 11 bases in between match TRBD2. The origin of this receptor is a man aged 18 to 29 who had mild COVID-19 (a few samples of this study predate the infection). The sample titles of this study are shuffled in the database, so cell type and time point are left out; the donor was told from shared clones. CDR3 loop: CASSVMRLAGRETQYF. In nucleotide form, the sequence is TGTGCCAGCAGCGTAATGAGACTAGCGGGGAGGGAGACCCAGTACTTC.